This is a list of T cell receptor beta chains from one sample in a study of T cell clones after liver transplantation. Sequencing was performed with immunoSEQ multiplex PCR; in TCRdb, only in-frame clones are kept and a portion is missing. The table shows some 80,000 clones, with approximately 81% occurring only once. This specimen consisted of CD4+ T cells from blood, obtained around 50 months after liver transplant. These receptor sequences come from a human patient who received a liver transplant. Some T cells here may be from the graft donor. CDR3s include the opening cysteine and the closing phenylalanine or tryptophan. The D gene is left open where the match is weak. Size tells how often a clone was seen (once, few, many) or the class of an expanded clone, and some rows leave it out.

clone_size: few; v_call: TRBV7-2; j_call: TRBJ2-3; d_call: TRBD2; cdr3_aa: CASSFLSGGRGDTQYF; cdr3_nt: TGTGCCAGCAGCTTCCTCAGCGGGGGCCGGGGAGATACGCAGTATTTT
clone_size: NA; v_call: TRBV6-1; j_call: TRBJ1-5; d_call: TRBD1; cdr3_aa: CASSEQGAPSQPQHF; cdr3_nt: TGTGCCAGCAGTGAACAGGGGGCGCCGAGTCAGCCCCAGCATTTT
clone_size: NA; v_call: TRBV7-9; j_call: TRBJ1-4; d_call: TRBD1; cdr3_aa: CASSLVVGGQYATNEKLFF; cdr3_nt: TGTGCCAGCAGCTTAGTTGTGGGGGGACAGTATGCAACTAATGAAAAACTGTTTTTT
clone_size: NA; v_call: TRBV29-1; j_call: TRBJ2-3; d_call: NA; cdr3_aa: CSARWGADTQYF; cdr3_nt: TGCAGCGCCAGGTGGGGGGCCGATACGCAGTATTTT
clone_size: NA; v_call: TRBV4-3; j_call: TRBJ2-6; d_call: TRBD1; cdr3_aa: CASSYGQGFGGANVLTF; cdr3_nt: TGCGCCAGCAGCTACGGACAGGGGTTTGGTGGGGCCAACGTCCTGACTTTC
clone_size: NA; v_call: TRBV27; j_call: TRBJ1-3; d_call: NA; cdr3_aa: CASSRGGDSRNTIYF; cdr3_nt: TGTGCCAGCAGCCGGGGGGGGGACTCGAGAAACACCATATATTTT
clone_size: NA; v_call: TRBV10-3; j_call: TRBJ2-5; d_call: NA; cdr3_aa: CAISESTDQETQYF; cdr3_nt: TGTGCCATCAGTGAGTCGACGGACCAAGAGACCCAGTACTTC
clone_size: NA; v_call: TRBV7-9; j_call: TRBJ1-1; d_call: NA; cdr3_aa: CASSLPVGPHTEAFF; cdr3_nt: TGTGCCAGCAGCTTGCCTGTCGGTCCACACACTGAAGCTTTCTTT
clone_size: few; v_call: TRBV28; j_call: TRBJ2-2; d_call: NA; cdr3_aa: CASRKSGISAGELFF; cdr3_nt: TGTGCCAGCAGGAAATCCGGGATCTCAGCCGGGGAGCTGTTTTTT
clone_size: NA; v_call: TRBV2; j_call: TRBJ2-7; d_call: NA; cdr3_aa: CASKQPPRTYEQYF; cdr3_nt: TGTGCCAGCAAACAGCCGCCTAGAACCTACGAGCAGTACTTC
clone_size: NA; v_call: TRBV5-1; j_call: TRBJ2-7; d_call: TRBD1; cdr3_aa: CASSLGQGTNEQYF; cdr3_nt: TGCGCCAGCAGCTTGGGACAGGGGACGAACGAGCAGTACTTC
clone_size: NA; v_call: TRBV11-1; j_call: TRBJ2-7; d_call: NA; cdr3_aa: CATNGPPGVGEQYF; cdr3_nt: TGTGCCACTAATGGGCCTCCGGGAGTTGGTGAGCAGTACTTC
clone_size: NA; v_call: TRBV5-4; j_call: TRBJ1-1; d_call: NA; cdr3_aa: CASSSPRGLNTEAFF; cdr3_nt: TGTGCCAGCAGCTCTCCGAGGGGCCTGAACACTGAAGCTTTCTTT
clone_size: NA; v_call: TRBV6-6; j_call: TRBJ1-2; d_call: NA; cdr3_aa: CASLAGIGGYTF; cdr3_nt: TGTGCCAGCCTGGCAGGGATAGGTGGCTACACCTTC
clone_size: NA; v_call: TRBV4-2; j_call: TRBJ2-1; d_call: TRBD2; cdr3_aa: CASSQVRAGGLNEQFF; cdr3_nt: TGTGCCAGCAGCCAAGTTAGAGCGGGGGGGCTCAATGAGCAGTTCTTC
clone_size: NA; v_call: TRBV6-5; j_call: TRBJ2-7; d_call: TRBD2; cdr3_aa: CASSPGTSFYEQYF; cdr3_nt: TGTGCCAGCAGTCCCGGGACTAGTTTCTACGAGCAGTACTTC